This TCR beta chain comes out of a study of regulatory T cells in long-lasting Graves disease. Sequencing libraries for TCR beta were prepared with iRepertoire HTBI primers and Arm-PCR of CDR3 regions. TCRdb re-called the multiplex PCR reads with MiXCR, one entry per CDR3 protein. The table shows about 290,000 distinct CDR3 sequences, with 22% occurring only once. Described time point: persistent/refractory GD, antithyroid drugs over 5 years with positive TRAb. PBMC RNA served as the TCR library source. The CDR3 has 14 residues. The germline V and J ends were trimmed by 6 bases and 7 bases, with 19 bases remaining between them. Germline V CDR1 and CDR2: MNHEY, SMNVEV (reference sequence).

The sample was peripheral blood mononuclear cells (PBMCs), taken when the disease was refractory, from a patient treated with antithyroid drugs. This TCR derives from a female donor with Graves disease. V is TRBV27 and J is TRBJ2-7; D may correspond to TRBD1 or TRBD2 (5 bases each). CDR3 bases: TGTGCCAGCAGCATCCGGGACCCCATCGGGGAGCAGTACTTC. As protein: CASSIRDPIGEQYF.